The entry below describes one TCR beta chain. What it binds is not known. This sample was included in a study of shared clonotypes between healthy human individuals. Study summary: Used for every donor were three CD4 naive, three CD4 memory, two CD8 naive and one CD8 memory plate. Study observations and caveats: Investigators expected sequencing depth to affect clonotype sharing among donors. Clonotypes which were not shared had lower generation probabilities than clonotypes that all four donors shared.

Each subset's genomic DNA was split evenly across several immunoSEQ plates. Sequencing used immunoSEQ multiplex PCR; TCRdb keeps in-frame clones, though not all of them. Found here are 750,000 to 1,000,000 clones, about 92% of them singletons; the top ten hold around 24%. The naive CD8 fraction comprised CD45RO-negative cells positively selected for CCR7 and excluded terminally differentiated effector memory CD45RA+ cells. The germline gives CDR1 MNHGY, CDR2 SAAAGT. The germline V and J ends were trimmed by 4 bases and 4 bases, with 17 bases remaining between them. The CDR3 spans 16 residues. Material: naive CD8+ T cells sorted from blood. This rearrangement joins TRBV6-8 to TRBJ1-5; D not certain. The clonotype originates from a young man in good health. This chain's CDR3 is CASSFGGETENQPQHF. The CDR3 bases are TGTGCCAGCAGTTTCGGTGGTGAGACGGAGAATCAGCCCCAGCATTTT.